The 3 T cell receptor beta chains below were found in one sample sequenced in a study of T cell responses to AZD1222 COVID-19 vaccine. Assay used: immunoSEQ multiplex PCR; TCRdb lists only in-frame clones, some missing. The repertoire consists of about 140,000 clones, with approximately 84% occurring once and the leading ten covering approximately 4%. Sequences were derived from peripheral blood, sampled on day 0 of AZD1222 vaccination. Receptors were obtained from an adult in good health.

This clone was observed a handful of times. V usage is TRBV6-4 and J usage is TRBJ1-6, with no clear D. The CDR3 covers 15 residues. From germline, CDR1 is MRHNA and CDR2 SNTAGT. Trimming left V 7 bases short and J 7 bases short, with 17 bases between. The CDR3 region is CASKLVPAGNSPLHF. CDR3 bases: TGTGCCAGCAAGCTGGTCCCTGCGGGAAATTCACCCCTCCACTTT.

CDR3 bases: TGTGCCAGCAGTGATACCCTGAGCTCCTACAATGAGCAGTTCTTC. Translation gives CASSDTLSSYNEQFF. The chain couples TRBV2 to TRBJ2-1; D uncertain. CDR3 length: 15 amino acids. With 3 bases removed from V and 0 bases from J, the gap between germline ends came to 9 bases. The V gene's germline CDR1 is SNHLY and CDR2 FYNNEI.

Note on this clone: Other DNA sequences of this sample code for an identical CDR3. V usage is TRBV9 and J usage is TRBJ1-2, with a tentative D call TRBD1 (5 bases). The CDR3 is 14 amino acids. Deletions cut 0 bases from V and 1 base from J, with 7 bases between. The germline CDR1 and CDR2 sequences are SGDLS and YYNGEE. The CDR3 DNA sequence: TGTGCCAGCAGCGTAGCTAGGGGTAACTATGGCTACACCTTC. Amino acid sequence: CASSVARGNYGYTF.